This T cell receptor (beta chain) was captured by sequencing in a study of T-cell memory formation after mild COVID-19. Study background: Largely, TCR clusters stayed within a single donor.

This clonotype showed up just a few times. Via MiXCR, TCRdb re-called the 5' RACE reads, giving one row per CDR3 protein. The sample lists fewer than 400,000 distinct CDR3 sequences, about an eighth occurring once. Sample: PBMCs or a T cell subset sorted from them (not recorded which). This TCR was sampled from a man younger than 35 who had mild COVID-19 (a few samples of this study predate the infection). Cell type and time point are not known.

The chain's CDR3 is CASSLVLGWGSTGELFF. The CDR3 nucleotides read TGTGCCAGCAGCTTAGTTCTCGGGTGGGGCAGCACCGGGGAGCTGTTTTTT. The chain is built from TRBV7-2 and TRBJ2-2, with a weak D call TRBD1 (5 bases). Between the trimmed V and J ends, which lost 1 base and 4 bases, there was a span of 16 bases. Germline-derived CDR1 and CDR2 are SGHTA and FQGNSA. The CDR3 is 17 residues long.